This TCR beta chain was retrieved from a study of OX40 agonist ivuxolimab in advanced cancers. Study summary: Hepatocellular carcinoma, melanoma, renal cell or head and neck cancer affected the dose-escalation patients. The study's findings and limits: CD4+ and CD8+ blood T cells expanded clonally by week 6 at 0.1 to 3.0 mg/kg. Some nonresponders additionally presented with little normalized T-cell clonal expansion.

This CDR3 comprises 15 residues. V was pared by 4 bases and J by 4 bases, with 1 base of the junction left unmatched. Germline CDR1 MNHNS, CDR2 SASEGT. In regard to this clone: Its cognate antigen is unknown.

Systemic immunosuppression or autoimmune disease history was grounds to exclude patients. Profiled with immunoSEQ multiplex PCR; TCRdb holds only in-frame clones, not every one. The sample contains 37,000 or so clones, approximately 84% of which appear only once. The chain has TRBV6-1 and TRBJ2-3, with 14 bases that match TRBD2. The sample was CD4+ or CD8+ T cells sorted from blood, taken in a trial of the OX40 agonist ivuxolimab. This TCR derives from an adult with an advanced solid tumor such as melanoma, head and neck, liver or kidney cancer. In DNA, the CDR3 is TGTGCCAGCAGTGGACTAGCGGGGGGGCCAGATACGCAGTATTTT. Translation: CASSGLAGGPDTQYF.